This is a list of T cell receptor beta chains from one sample in a study of blood T cell repertoires in COVID-19. The protocol was immunoSEQ multiplex PCR, while the TCRdb copy is restricted to in-frame clones and leaves out a portion. The repertoire holds roughly 250,000 clones, with about 88% as singletons. The sequencing input was peripheral blood. The receptors derive from a woman in her forties who had recovered from COVID-19. CDR3s include the opening cysteine and the closing phenylalanine or tryptophan. Each record gives: clone size, J gene, V gene, D gene, CDR3 DNA, CDR3 protein. D genes are given only for firm matches. Clone size is shown for a subset of rows, as once, few, many or a class of expanded clone.

>NA|TRBJ2-1|TRBV6-2/TRBV6-3|TRBD2
TGTGCCAGCAGTTACGTCGGTAGCGGGAGGGGCAATGAGCAGTTCTTC
CASSYVGSGRGNEQFF
>NA|TRBJ1-5|TRBV28|TRBD1
TGTGCCAGCAGCGGCGGGACAGGGGTTCGCAATCAGCCCCAGCATTTT
CASSGGTGVRNQPQHF
>many|TRBJ2-1|TRBV3-1/TRBV3-2|TRBD1
TGTGCCAGCAGCCATTTTACAGGGGATGGTGAGCAGTTCTTC
CASSHFTGDGEQFF
>NA|TRBJ2-1|TRBV7-9|NA
TGTGCCAGCAGCTTAGGATCCGGGGGAAACAATGAGCAGTTCTTC
CASSLGSGGNNEQFF
>NA|TRBJ2-7|TRBV19|NA
TGTGCCAGTAGTGGAAAGCAGGGAACCTACGAGCAGTACTTC
CASSGKQGTYEQYF
>NA|TRBJ2-3|TRBV7-2|NA
TGTGCCAGCAGCTTAGGACAGGTCCCAGATACGCAGTATTTT
CASSLGQVPDTQYF
>NA|TRBJ2-1|TRBV7-9|NA
TGTGCCAGCAGCCCAAGGGCAGGGATCATATACAATGAGCAGTTCTTC
CASSPRAGIIYNEQFF
>NA|TRBJ2-7|TRBV28|TRBD1
TGTGCCAGCAATCCCCCGGACAGGGCAGGCCACGAGCAGTACTTC
CASNPPDRAGHEQYF
>NA|TRBJ1-2|TRBV7-2|NA
TGTGCCAGCAGCTCCCAGGGGCCTCTGTGGGGCTACACCTTC
CASSSQGPLWGYTF
>NA|TRBJ1-2|TRBV20-1|NA
TGCAGTGCTAGCAACACCCCTGGCTACACCTTC
CSASNTPGYTF
>NA|TRBJ2-5|TRBV30|NA
TGTGCCTGGAGTGTAGTGGTCCTTAGGGGCCAAGAGACCCAGTACTTC
CAWSVVVLRGQETQYF
>NA|TRBJ1-4|TRBV21-1|NA
TGTGCCAGCAGCGCCCGGACAGGGGAAGACGCAACTAATGAAAAACTGTTTTTT
CASSARTGEDATNEKLFF
>NA|TRBJ2-3|TRBV5-4|TRBD2
TGTGCCAGCAGCTTAAGACTAGCGGTTGGCACAGATACGCAGTATTTT
CASSLRLAVGTDTQYF
>few|TRBJ1-6|TRBV7-2|TRBD1
TGTGCCAGCAGCTTAGTGGGGACAGACGATTCACCCCTCCACTTT
CASSLVGTDDSPLHF
>NA|TRBJ2-7|TRBV7-2|NA
TGTGCCAGCAGCCCGCGATCCGTCAATGTTATATCTTCCTACGAGCAGTACTTC
CASSPRSVNVISSYEQYF
>NA|TRBJ2-5|TRBV12-3/TRBV12-4|TRBD2
TGTGCCAGCAGACCCCGGGAGGGCGAGACCCAGTACTTC
CASRPREGETQYF
>NA|TRBJ1-2|TRBV9|TRBD1
TGTGCCAGCAGCGTTAGCGGACAGGGAAAGGTCGGCTACACCTTC
CASSVSGQGKVGYTF
>NA|TRBJ2-2|TRBV6-1|TRBD2
TGTGCCAGCAGTGAAGGGCCCGGACTAGTCGGGGAGCTGTTTTTT
CASSEGPGLVGELFF
>NA|TRBJ1-5|TRBV18|NA
TGTGCCAGCTCACCTGGGAGTAATCAGCCCCAGCATTTT
CASSPGSNQPQHF
>NA|TRBJ2-7|TRBV10-2|NA
TGCGCCAGCAGTGAGACCCGGGACAACTCCTACGAGCAGTACTTC
CASSETRDNSYEQYF
>NA|TRBJ1-6|TRBV7-5|NA
TGTGCCAGAAGCCCCTCGGGACTTCTTAATTCACCCCTCCACTTT
CARSPSGLLNSPLHF
>NA|TRBJ1-4|TRBV4-1|NA
TGCGCCAGCAGCCAAGGGAGTGGTAATGAAAAACTGTTTTTT
CASSQGSGNEKLFF
>NA|TRBJ2-7|TRBV7-2|TRBD2
TGTGCCAGCAGCTTAGCGACTAGCGGGAGCTACGAGCAGTACTTC
CASSLATSGSYEQYF
>NA|TRBJ2-7|TRBV19|NA
TGTGCCAGTAGTACTAGAACCGGCGGTCTCTCCTACGAGCAGTACTTC
CASSTRTGGLSYEQYF
>NA|TRBJ1-1|TRBV7-2|NA
TGTGCCAGCAGCTTAGTGAGGAACACTGAAGCTTTCTTT
CASSLVRNTEAFF
>NA|TRBJ2-7|TRBV7-2|TRBD2
TGTGCCAGCAGCTCGCCTAAGACTAGCGGGGCAAACGAGCAGTACTTC
CASSSPKTSGANEQYF
>few|TRBJ2-3|TRBV4-3|NA
TGCGCCAGCAGCCAAGATGAGCTTAATACGCAGTATTTT
CASSQDELNTQYF
>NA|TRBJ2-2|TRBV7-2|TRBD2
TGTGCCAGCAGGACTAGCGGGGGTGGGAACACCGGGGAGCTGTTTTTT
CASRTSGGGNTGELFF
>NA|TRBJ1-6|TRBV11-3|NA
TGTGCCAGCAGCTTCAACGGGGATAATTCACCCCTCCACTTT
CASSFNGDNSPLHF
>NA|TRBJ2-1|TRBV15|NA
TGTGCCACCAGCAGAGGACTAGTCAATGAGCAGTTCTTC
CATSRGLVNEQFF
>few|TRBJ1-4|TRBV4-3|NA
TGCGCCAGCAGCCAAGGCGGCGGGGTGCTAAAACTGTTTTTT
CASSQGGGVLKLFF
>NA|TRBJ1-6|TRBV28|TRBD1
TGTGCCACCGGAGGGATGGGTCAGGAGGGGGCGAGGTCACCCCTCCACTTT
CATGGMGQEGARSPLHF
>NA|TRBJ2-7|TRBV4-1|NA
TGCGCCAGCAGCCTCGCGACCGGGGTCCAGACCTACGAGCAGTACTTC
CASSLATGVQTYEQYF
>NA|TRBJ1-6|TRBV20-1|NA
TGCAGTGCTAGTGAGGGCTCACCCCTCCACTTT
CSASEGSPLHF
>NA|TRBJ2-3|TRBV5-1|NA
TGCGCCAGTTCCCTGACAGACAGCGCAGATACGCAGTATTTT
CASSLTDSADTQYF
>NA|TRBJ1-4|TRBV19|NA
TGTGCCAGTAGTCCCCGTGGACAGCTTATTGAAAAACTGTTTTTT
CASSPRGQLIEKLFF
>few|TRBJ2-2|TRBV27|TRBD2
TGTGCCAGCAGAATGACTAGCTCTGCGAACACCGGGGAGCTGTTTTTT
CASRMTSSANTGELFF
>NA|TRBJ2-7|TRBV3-1/TRBV3-2|NA
TGTGCCAGCAGCCAAGAAATACAGTCCCCCTACGAGCAGTACTTC
CASSQEIQSPYEQYF
>NA|TRBJ1-5|TRBV19|TRBD1
TGTGCCAGTAGCCTGGGACAGGGGGATCAGCCCCAGCATTTT
CASSLGQGDQPQHF